Listed below are T cell receptor beta chains from one sample, sequenced in a study of response to subunit inactivated influenza vaccine. TCRdb fed the RT-PCR reads into MiXCR, producing one record per CDR3 protein. Among roughly 570,000 distinct CDR3 sequences listed, 14% were seen once. The sequences come from PBMCs from blood, collected about 13 days after vaccination. These TCRs come from a man in his fifties or sixties who received an inactivated influenza vaccine. CDR3s include the opening cysteine and the closing phenylalanine or tryptophan. Each record gives: D gene, clone size, V gene, J gene, CDR3 protein, CDR3 DNA. D genes are given only for firm matches. Clone size appears in some rows only: once, few, many, or a class for an expanded clone.

D gene: TRBD2
clone size: NA
V gene: TRBV20-1
J gene: TRBJ2-7
CDR3 protein: CSAKIGLAGRSYEQYF
CDR3 DNA: TGCAGTGCTAAGATTGGACTAGCTGGTCGCTCCTACGAGCAGTACTTC

D gene: NA
clone size: NA
V gene: TRBV5-1
J gene: TRBJ2-3
CDR3 protein: CASSLARVNLDTQYF
CDR3 DNA: TGCGCCAGCAGCTTGGCCCGGGTAAACTTGGATACGCAGTATTTT

D gene: TRBD2
clone size: few
V gene: TRBV18
J gene: TRBJ2-1
CDR3 protein: CASSPRTGTSGRNHEQFF
CDR3 DNA: TGTGCCAGCTCACCACGGACCGGGACTAGCGGGAGAAACCATGAGCAGTTCTTC

D gene: NA
clone size: many
V gene: TRBV12-3/TRBV12-4
J gene: TRBJ1-5
CDR3 protein: CASSSQGLGGQPQHF
CDR3 DNA: TGTGCCAGCAGTTCCCAGGGACTGGGAGGTCAGCCCCAGCATTTT

D gene: TRBD2
clone size: NA
V gene: TRBV28
J gene: TRBJ2-7
CDR3 protein: CASTLGGSGSFHEQYF
CDR3 DNA: TGTGCCAGCACCTTGGGAGGTAGCGGGAGTTTCCACGAGCAGTACTTC

D gene: TRBD2
clone size: NA
V gene: TRBV29-1
J gene: TRBJ2-7
CDR3 protein: CSAQTSGSYEQYF
CDR3 DNA: TGCAGCGCCCAGACTAGCGGGAGTTACGAGCAGTACTTC

D gene: TRBD2
clone size: NA
V gene: TRBV14
J gene: TRBJ2-1
CDR3 protein: CASRTSGSSGEQFF
CDR3 DNA: TGTGCCAGCAGGACTAGCGGGAGTTCTGGTGAGCAGTTCTTC

D gene: NA
clone size: few
V gene: TRBV15
J gene: TRBJ2-1
CDR3 protein: CATSRDRNNEQFF
CDR3 DNA: TGTGCCACCAGCAGAGACAGGAACAATGAGCAGTTCTTC

D gene: TRBD1
clone size: NA
V gene: TRBV27
J gene: TRBJ2-1
CDR3 protein: CASSLLTPTGSHNEQFF
CDR3 DNA: TGTGCCAGCAGTTTATTGACCCCGACAGGGAGCCACAATGAGCAGTTCTTC

D gene: TRBD1
clone size: NA
V gene: TRBV15
J gene: TRBJ1-5
CDR3 protein: CATSREATGNQPQHF
CDR3 DNA: TGTGCCACCAGCAGAGAAGCGACAGGGAATCAGCCCCAGCATTTT

D gene: TRBD2
clone size: NA
V gene: TRBV3-1
J gene: TRBJ2-7
CDR3 protein: CASSPLAGHLSYEQYF
CDR3 DNA: TGTGCCAGCAGCCCCCTAGCGGGCCACCTATCCTACGAGCAGTACTTC

D gene: NA
clone size: few
V gene: TRBV6-2/TRBV6-3
J gene: TRBJ2-7
CDR3 protein: CASSYGGPPEQYF
CDR3 DNA: TGTGCCAGCAGTTACGGCGGGCCACCGGAGCAGTACTTC

D gene: NA
clone size: few
V gene: TRBV4-1
J gene: TRBJ1-1
CDR3 protein: CASSLTGQGGVTEAFF
CDR3 DNA: TGCGCCAGCAGCCTCACGGGACAAGGAGGCGTCACTGAAGCTTTCTTT

D gene: NA
clone size: NA
V gene: TRBV7-9
J gene: TRBJ2-1
CDR3 protein: CASSPHTGAKVGEQFF
CDR3 DNA: TGTGCCAGCAGCCCACATACAGGTGCCAAGGTGGGTGAGCAGTTCTTC

D gene: TRBD2
clone size: few
V gene: TRBV20-1
J gene: TRBJ2-5
CDR3 protein: CSAASGTNEETQYF
CDR3 DNA: TGCAGTGCGGCCTCCGGGACTAATGAAGAGACCCAGTACTTC

D gene: TRBD1
clone size: few
V gene: TRBV7-3
J gene: TRBJ2-2
CDR3 protein: CASSPAARGRNTGELFF
CDR3 DNA: TGTGCCAGCAGCCCCGCGGCCAGGGGGCGAAACACCGGGGAGCTGTTTTTT

D gene: NA
clone size: NA
V gene: TRBV6-2/TRBV6-3
J gene: TRBJ1-1
CDR3 protein: CASSYGTFGAHTEAFF
CDR3 DNA: TGTGCCAGCAGCTATGGGACGTTCGGCGCTCACACTGAAGCTTTCTTT

D gene: TRBD2
clone size: NA
V gene: TRBV2
J gene: TRBJ2-7
CDR3 protein: CASVGPSGNSGAYEQYF
CDR3 DNA: TGTGCCAGCGTAGGACCAAGCGGGAACAGCGGGGCCTACGAGCAGTACTTC

D gene: TRBD2
clone size: few
V gene: TRBV5-1
J gene: TRBJ2-3
CDR3 protein: CASTNRPGLAGVDTQYF
CDR3 DNA: TGCGCCAGCACCAACCGACCGGGACTAGCGGGAGTAGATACGCAGTATTTT

D gene: TRBD2
clone size: few
V gene: TRBV12-3/TRBV12-4
J gene: TRBJ2-1
CDR3 protein: CASRNSGSTYNEQFF
CDR3 DNA: TGTGCCAGCAGGAATAGCGGGAGTACGTACAATGAGCAGTTCTTC

D gene: NA
clone size: NA
V gene: TRBV20-1
J gene: TRBJ1-5
CDR3 protein: CSARSHREGYQPQHF
CDR3 DNA: TGCAGTGCTAGATCCCATAGGGAGGGTTATCAGCCCCAGCATTTT

D gene: TRBD1
clone size: NA
V gene: TRBV20-1
J gene: TRBJ2-5
CDR3 protein: CSAREGQGETQYF
CDR3 DNA: TGCAGTGCTAGAGAGGGACAGGGAGAGACCCAGTACTTC

D gene: NA
clone size: NA
V gene: TRBV14
J gene: TRBJ2-6
CDR3 protein: CASSQERAIAGANVLTF
CDR3 DNA: TGTGCCAGCAGCCAAGAGAGGGCCATCGCTGGGGCCAACGTCCTGACTTTC

D gene: TRBD2
clone size: few
V gene: TRBV5-6
J gene: TRBJ2-7
CDR3 protein: CASSWGGEENEQYF
CDR3 DNA: TGTGCCAGCAGCTGGGGGGGAGAGGAAAACGAGCAGTACTTC

D gene: NA
clone size: few
V gene: TRBV9
J gene: TRBJ2-1
CDR3 protein: CASSPPTGDSYNEQFF
CDR3 DNA: TGTGCCAGCAGCCCCCCAACGGGGGACTCCTACAATGAGCAGTTCTTC

D gene: TRBD2
clone size: few
V gene: TRBV6-1
J gene: TRBJ2-7
CDR3 protein: CASSPGGRLAGASYEQYF
CDR3 DNA: TGTGCCAGCAGTCCCGGGGGTAGACTAGCGGGGGCCTCCTACGAGCAGTACTTC

D gene: NA
clone size: few
V gene: TRBV13
J gene: TRBJ2-7
CDR3 protein: CASSIRLSRNEQYF
CDR3 DNA: TGTGCCAGCAGTATACGACTCTCCCGGAACGAGCAGTACTTC

D gene: NA
clone size: NA
V gene: TRBV5-8
J gene: TRBJ1-5
CDR3 protein: CASSLGRVANQPQHF
CDR3 DNA: TGTGCCAGCAGCTTGGGCCGGGTGGCCAATCAGCCCCAGCATTTT

D gene: NA
clone size: few
V gene: TRBV28
J gene: TRBJ2-7
CDR3 protein: CASSAPRVSYEQYF
CDR3 DNA: TGTGCCAGCAGCGCTCCCCGGGTATCCTACGAGCAGTACTTC

D gene: NA
clone size: NA
V gene: TRBV6-5
J gene: TRBJ1-4
CDR3 protein: CASRLHEKLFF
CDR3 DNA: TGTGCCAGCAGATTACATGAAAAACTGTTTTTT

D gene: TRBD1
clone size: NA
V gene: TRBV5-5
J gene: TRBJ1-5
CDR3 protein: CASSLGGRGLNQPQHF
CDR3 DNA: TGTGCCAGCAGCTTGGGGGGCAGGGGGCTCAATCAGCCCCAGCATTTT